The source of this T cell receptor (beta chain) is a study of human T cells and chemical hapten exposure. On the study more broadly: Patch tests containing 0.01% DPC, applied to the upper back, were read at 6 days.

V was clipped by 2 bases and J by 6 bases; unmatched bases: 6. The CDR3 has 15 amino acids. Germline CDR1 reads MRHNA; CDR2 reads SNTAGT. Time point of the sample: patch test 2, 6 weeks after DPC sensitization. Treatment of the sample: therapeutic diphenylcyclopropenone sensitization with weekly scalp DPC. Blood was collected ahead of every patch test applied. TCRdb reprocessed the RACE reads with MiXCR, giving one entry per CDR3 protein. The table lists 100,000 or so distinct CDR3 sequences, 9.3% of them singletons. This clonotype was found a few times. The antigen remains undetermined. General study points: TCRs exceeding 1 in 1000 frequency stayed unchanged with DPC sensitization. Significantly greater numbers of large CDR3 similarity clusters came from expanded TCRs than from controls.

This TCR derives from a woman between 40 and 55 years old with alopecia areata. Some clones in this sample may be carry-over from other donors' samples. The rearrangement links TRBV6-4 to TRBJ2-2; 7 positions agree with TRBD2. Sequences were derived from whole blood, sampled in connection with sensitization to the hapten diphenylcyclopropenone (DPC). CDR3 nucleotides: TGTGCCAGCAGTGACGTGGGGGGGTTCGCCGGGGAGCTGTTTTTT. Its translation is CASSDVGGFAGELFF.